This TCR beta chain was obtained from a study of T cells in Graves' hyperthyroidism and ophthalmopathy. Study-level findings and limits: Before onset, ophthalmopathy was predicted by the model a median roughly 6.8 months earlier.

On this clonotype: Its antigen is undetermined.

V dropped 7 bases and J dropped 0 bases, with 16 bases sitting between them. Germline CDR1 and CDR2: SGHKS and YYEKEE (reference sequence). The CDR3 has 15 residues. Stable disease denoted Graves' hyperthyroidism without ophthalmopathy progression within 18 months. Clinical symptoms, serum thyroxine and TRAb, thyroid ultrasound and orbital computed tomography together formed the diagnostic basis. The source material, RNA transcripts, was used to amplify TCR beta CDR3 regions. The study used the HTBI primer set for a first-round RT-PCR of the TCR CDR3. TCRdb analysed the multiplex PCR reads with MiXCR anew, one entry per CDR3 protein. The sample holds 700,000 or so distinct CDR3 sequences; about 15% are singletons and the top ten take over 7.5%.

The material sequenced was blood. The chain uses TRBV5-5 and TRBJ1-1; D remains ambiguous. This clonotype originated in a man in his late teens or twenties with Graves' hyperthyroidism. The CDR3 protein is CASAPLGGVNTEAFF. CDR3 bases: TGTGCCAGCGCCCCTTTGGGCGGGGTGAACACTGAAGCTTTCTTT.